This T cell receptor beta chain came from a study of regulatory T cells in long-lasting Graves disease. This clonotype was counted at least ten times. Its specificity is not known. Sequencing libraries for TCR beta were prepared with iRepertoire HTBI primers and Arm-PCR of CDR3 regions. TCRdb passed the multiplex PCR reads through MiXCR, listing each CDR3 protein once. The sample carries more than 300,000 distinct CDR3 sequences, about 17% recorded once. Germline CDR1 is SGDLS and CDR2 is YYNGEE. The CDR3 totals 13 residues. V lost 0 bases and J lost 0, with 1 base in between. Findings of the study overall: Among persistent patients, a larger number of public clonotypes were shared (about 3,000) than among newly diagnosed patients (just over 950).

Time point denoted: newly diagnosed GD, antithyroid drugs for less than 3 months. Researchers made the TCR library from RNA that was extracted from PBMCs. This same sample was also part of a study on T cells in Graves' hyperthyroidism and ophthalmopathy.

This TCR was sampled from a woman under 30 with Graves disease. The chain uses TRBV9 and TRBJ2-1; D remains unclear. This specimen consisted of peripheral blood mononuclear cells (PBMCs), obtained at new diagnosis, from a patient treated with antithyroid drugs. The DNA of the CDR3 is TGTGCCAGCAGCGTAGCCTCCTACAATGAGCAGTTCTTC. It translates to CASSVASYNEQFF.